This TCR beta chain was identified during a study of OX40 agonist ivuxolimab in advanced cancers. Regarding the study in general: The costimulatory receptor OX40 (CD134) was targeted by ivuxolimab, a fully human IgG2 agonistic monoclonal antibody. Intravenous ivuxolimab was administered to patients every 2 weeks at six dose levels: 0.01, 0.1, 0.3, 1.5, 3 and 10 mg/kg. Partial responses were achieved by three dose-escalation patients, of whom one had hepatocellular carcinoma and two had cutaneous melanoma. Of the approximately 50 dose-escalation patients, hepatocellular carcinoma was present in roughly 19, melanoma in around 15, renal cell carcinoma in 9 and head and neck cancer in 9. A male proportion of about 79% and a mean age of about 60 years, ranging from about 20 to 79, were recorded for the dose-escalation cohort. Patients were allowed to have had prior anti-PD-1, anti-PD-L1 or anti-CTLA-4 therapy, and around 40% of the dose-escalation patients had previously received checkpoint inhibitors. Peripheral TCRbeta sequencing was intended to test whether TCR sequence diversity was altered and clonal T-cell expansion was caused by ivuxolimab. The paper reports the monotherapy dose-escalation portion (N of about 52 patients) of the phase I ivuxolimab trial.

What the authors observed across the whole study: Partial responders in the 0.1-3.0 mg/kg groups had among the lowest normalized peripheral clonal expansion, especially among CD8+ T cells. Antigen specificity was not determined for the clonally expanded peripheral T cells. At doses of 0.1 to 3.0 mg/kg, clonal expansion of both CD4+ and CD8+ blood T cells was observed from baseline to week 6. Low levels of normalized T-cell clonal expansion were also seen in some patients who did not respond. After ivuxolimab, expanded clones were on average more numerous among CD8+ T cells than among CD4+ T cells.

Spanning cysteine to phenylalanine, the CDR3 consists of 14 amino acids. The DNA shown is the 42-base CDR3, in frame from base 1. V sheds 0 bases and J sheds 4 bases, leaving 9 bases between their ends. Taken from the germline V gene, the CDR1 and CDR2 loops are MGHDK and SYGVNS. The trial excluded patients who had a history of autoimmune disease or were on systemic immunosuppression. Peripheral blood for TCR sequencing was collected from all dose cohorts at baseline, on cycle 4 day 1, and on cycle 7 day 1. The samples were drawn from a first-in-human, open-label, multicenter phase I dose-escalation trial of ivuxolimab. Adults with locally advanced or metastatic melanoma, renal cell carcinoma, hepatocellular carcinoma or head and neck squamous cell carcinoma were enrolled in the trial. Before TCR sequencing, CD4+ T cells and CD8+ T cells from peripheral blood were sorted into separate populations.

Genomic DNA was isolated from the sorted cells so that the TCRbeta CDR3 region could be sequenced. The immunoSEQ Assay was used to sequence the TCRbeta CDR3 regions. TCRdb re-hosts the immuneACCESS table, in-frame sequences only. Its copies lack some clones; in the studies checked, an unresolved V gene accounts for under half of them, and the cause for the rest is not known. A total of roughly 24,000 clones appear in this sample, about four fifths of them only once. Roughly a quarter of the sample comes from the top ten. In the case of this clone: The specificity of this receptor is unknown. No much larger clone exists at a distance of one base, and base qualities are not known.

This specimen was CD4+ or CD8+ T cells sorted from blood, taken in a trial of the OX40 agonist ivuxolimab. The rearrangement combines TRBV25-1 with TRBJ1-2; 5 matching bases give a weak D call of TRBD1. The TCR sequence derives from an adult with an advanced solid tumor such as melanoma, head and neck, liver or kidney cancer. The CDR3 reads as follows: CASSEYRDLYGYTF. The nucleotide sequence is TGTGCCAGCAGTGAATATAGGGACCTCTATGGCTACACCTTC.